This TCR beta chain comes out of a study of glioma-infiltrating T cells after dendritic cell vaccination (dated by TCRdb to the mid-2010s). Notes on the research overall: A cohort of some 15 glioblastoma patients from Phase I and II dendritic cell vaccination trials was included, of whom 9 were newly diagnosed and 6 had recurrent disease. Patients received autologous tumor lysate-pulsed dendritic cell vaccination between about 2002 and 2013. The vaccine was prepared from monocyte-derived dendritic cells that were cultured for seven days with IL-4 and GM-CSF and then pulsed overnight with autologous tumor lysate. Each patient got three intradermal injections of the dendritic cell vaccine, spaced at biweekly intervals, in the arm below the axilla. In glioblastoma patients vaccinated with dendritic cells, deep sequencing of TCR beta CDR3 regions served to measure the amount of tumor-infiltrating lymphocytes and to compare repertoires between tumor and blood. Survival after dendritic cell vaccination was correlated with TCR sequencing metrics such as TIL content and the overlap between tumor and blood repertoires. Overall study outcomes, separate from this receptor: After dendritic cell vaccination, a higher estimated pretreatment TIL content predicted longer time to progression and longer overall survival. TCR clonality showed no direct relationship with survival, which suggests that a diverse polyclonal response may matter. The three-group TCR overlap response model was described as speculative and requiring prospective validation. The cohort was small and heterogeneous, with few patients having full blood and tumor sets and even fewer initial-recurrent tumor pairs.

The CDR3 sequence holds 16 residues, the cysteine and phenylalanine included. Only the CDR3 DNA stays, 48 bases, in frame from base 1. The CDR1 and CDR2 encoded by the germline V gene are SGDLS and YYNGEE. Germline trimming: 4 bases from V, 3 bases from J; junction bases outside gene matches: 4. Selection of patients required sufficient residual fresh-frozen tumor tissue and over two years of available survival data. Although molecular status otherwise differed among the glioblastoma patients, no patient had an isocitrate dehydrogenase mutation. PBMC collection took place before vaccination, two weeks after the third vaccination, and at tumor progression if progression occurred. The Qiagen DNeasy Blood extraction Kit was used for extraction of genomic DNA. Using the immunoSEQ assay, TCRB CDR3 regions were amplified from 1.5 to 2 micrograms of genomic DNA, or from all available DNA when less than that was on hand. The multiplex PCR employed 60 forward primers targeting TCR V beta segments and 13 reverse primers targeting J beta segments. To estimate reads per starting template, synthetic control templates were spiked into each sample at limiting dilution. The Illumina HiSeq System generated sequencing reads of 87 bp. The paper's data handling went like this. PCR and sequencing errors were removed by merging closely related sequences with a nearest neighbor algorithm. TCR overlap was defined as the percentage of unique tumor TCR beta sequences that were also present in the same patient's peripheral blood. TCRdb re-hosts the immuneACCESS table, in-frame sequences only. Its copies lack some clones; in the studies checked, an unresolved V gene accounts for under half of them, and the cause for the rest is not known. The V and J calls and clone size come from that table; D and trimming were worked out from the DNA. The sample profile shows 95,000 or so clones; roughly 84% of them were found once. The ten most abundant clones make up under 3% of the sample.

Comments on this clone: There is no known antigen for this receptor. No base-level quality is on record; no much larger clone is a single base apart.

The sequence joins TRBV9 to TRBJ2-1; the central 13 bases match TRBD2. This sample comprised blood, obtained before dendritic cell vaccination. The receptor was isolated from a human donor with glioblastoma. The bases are TGTGCCAGCAGCCTTCGACTAGCGGGAGGCTACAATGAGCAGTTCTTC. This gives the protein CASSLRLAGGYNEQFF.